What follows are 29 T cell receptor beta chains derived from one specimen sequenced in a study of T cell changes during pregnancy in multiple sclerosis. Sequencing was performed with immunoSEQ multiplex PCR; in TCRdb, only in-frame clones are kept and a portion is missing. The data contain 50,000 to 55,000 clones, over 90% of them singletons. Sequenced here: CD4+ T cells from peripheral blood mononuclear cells, sampled in the third trimester of pregnancy. The receptors stem from a female donor with multiple sclerosis, enrolled in a pregnancy study.

The chain carries TRBV4-2 and TRBJ2-3; a possible D gene is TRBD2 (5 bases). Germline-derived CDR1 and CDR2 are LGHNA and YNFKEQ. Deletions cut 5 bases from V and 2 bases from J, with 14 bases between. The CDR3 sequence is 15 residues long. The CDR3 is CASSALAKDTDTQYF. In nucleotides, the CDR3 is TGTGCCAGCAGCGCCCTAGCTAAGGACACAGATACGCAGTATTTT.

V and J are TRBV11-3 and TRBJ2-7, with D maybe TRBD2 (6 bases). Between the trimmed V and J ends, which lost 4 bases and 4 bases, there was a span of 11 bases. The CDR3 loop spans 13 amino acids. Germline CDR1 is SGHNT and CDR2 is YENEEA. Here the CDR3 DNA reads TGTGCCAGCAGCTCGCCTAGCGAGTACGAGCAGTACTTC. Amino acids: CASSSPSEYEQYF. Drawing the rest from reference TRBV11-3 and TRBJ2-7, the complete variable domain is EAGVVQSPRYKIIEKKQPVAFWCNPISGHNTLYWYLQNLGQGPELLIRYENEEAVDDSQLPKDRFSAERLKGVDSTLKIQPAELGDSAVYLCASSSPSEYEQYFGPGTRLTVT.

This chain uses TRBV9 with TRBJ1-1; TRBD1 might be the D (6 bases). The CDR3 totals 13 residues. Germline V gene lookup returns CDR1 SGDLS and CDR2 YYNGEE. V was shortened by 7 bases and J by 6 bases, with 16 bases between the two germline ends. The CDR3 reads CASWGGQGPEAFF. DNA of the CDR3: TGTGCCAGCTGGGGGGGGCAGGGCCCTGAAGCTTTCTTT.

V usage is TRBV27 and J usage is TRBJ1-1, with TRBD1 as a possible D gene (5 bases). The V and J ends lost 6 bases and 3 bases respectively, with 20 bases between them. Germline V CDR1 and CDR2: MNHEY, SMNVEV (reference sequence). The CDR3 covers 16 residues. The CDR3 DNA reads as TGTGCCAGCAGACCTACGGGACTGGTGAGGGACACTGAAGCTTTCTTT. This translates into CASRPTGLVRDTEAFF.

The rearrangement links TRBV7-8 to TRBJ2-1; 9 bases map to TRBD2. The germline CDR1 and CDR2 sequences are SGHVS and FQNEAQ. V trimming: 4 bases; J trimming: 1 base; junction bases outside the gene matches: 2. The length of the CDR3 is 15 residues. The CDR3: CASSSSGGSYNEQFF. Written as DNA, the CDR3 is TGTGCCAGCAGCTCGAGCGGGGGGTCCTACAATGAGCAGTTCTTC.

The chain carries TRBV5-8 and TRBJ1-5; no clear D. From germline, CDR1 is SGHTS and CDR2 YDEGEE. This CDR3 is 16 amino acids long. With 4 bases removed from V and 0 bases from J, the gap between germline ends came to 14 bases. The CDR3 region is CASSQRLGRSNQPQHF. CDR3 nucleotide sequence: TGTGCCAGCAGCCAGAGACTTGGTCGTAGCAATCAGCCCCAGCATTTT.

This chain uses TRBV5-1 with TRBJ2-3; perhaps TRBD2 as D (5 bases). Germline loops: CDR1 SGHRS, CDR2 YFSETQ. V was pared by 4 bases and J by 5 bases, with 14 bases between. The CDR3 covers 14 residues. The DNA for the CDR3 is TGCGCCAGCAGCCCTGGACTCACATTAGATACGCAGTATTTT. It encodes CASSPGLTLDTQYF.

This clone was seen just once. This rearrangement joins TRBV9 to TRBJ2-1, with D uncertain. V dropped 3 bases and J dropped 6 bases, with 13 bases sitting between them. Germline V gives CDR1 SGDLS, CDR2 YYNGEE. The CDR3 sequence is 14 residues long. Written as DNA, the CDR3 is TGTGCCAGCAGCGGTGGAACGAACAGCAATGAGCAGTTCTTC. Its protein product is CASSGGTNSNEQFF. The whole variable domain, remainder taken from reference TRBV9 and TRBJ2-1, is DSGVTQTPKHLITATGQRVTLRCSPRSGDLSVYWYQQSLDQGLQFLIQYYNGEERAKGNILERFSAQQFPDLHSELNLSSLELGDSALYFCASSGGTNSNEQFFGPGTRLTVL.

The rearrangement links TRBV5-4 to TRBJ2-5; no clear D. Germline V gene lookup returns CDR1 SGHNT and CDR2 YYREEE (reference sequence). The CDR3 totals 11 residues. V lost 3 bases to trimming and J lost 5 bases, with 5 bases between them. CDR3 coding DNA: TGTGCCAGCAGCTGGCAGGAGACCCAGTACTTC. This sequence encodes CASSWQETQYF.

The V gene is TRBV6-1, the J gene TRBJ1-5; the D gene is possibly TRBD1 (6 bases). In germline, CDR1 is MNHNS, CDR2 SASEGT. Deletions cut 5 bases from V and 6 bases from J, with 17 bases between. The CDR3 covers 15 residues. Here the CDR3 DNA reads TGTGCCAGCAGTTCACAGGGTCCAGGGGTTCAGCCCCAGCATTTT. Translating it yields CASSSQGPGVQPQHF.

The rearrangement links TRBV7-9 to TRBJ1-1; D is unresolved. CDR3 length: 14 residues. The ends were cut back, 2 bases at V and 1 base at J, with 8 bases in the middle. From germline, CDR1 is SEHNR and CDR2 FQNEAQ (reference sequence). For the CDR3, the DNA is TGTGCCAGCAGCTTAAGACGGGAGAACACTGAAGCTTTCTTT. Translation gives CASSLRRENTEAFF.

The gene calls are TRBV7-2 and TRBJ2-5; TRBD2 matches 7 bases. This CDR3 has 13 amino acids. Germline CDR1 is SGHTA and CDR2 is FQGNSA. The trim removed 3 bases at V and 5 bases at J, leaving 3 bases unmatched. CDR3 residues: CASSFPGGETQYF. The CDR3 region has the DNA TGTGCCAGCAGCTTCCCCGGGGGGGAGACCCAGTACTTC.

The chain combines TRBV6-1 with TRBJ1-1; D gene ambiguous. The CDR3 has 14 amino acids. Trimming took off 2 bases at V and 1 base at J, with 8 bases between the two ends. From germline, CDR1 is MNHNS and CDR2 SASEGT. In DNA, the CDR3 is TGTGCCAGCAGTGAATTGGCGGGGAACACTGAAGCTTTCTTT. Its protein is CASSELAGNTEAFF.

V usage is TRBV4-2 and J usage is TRBJ1-2; D gene unclear. Trimming removed 0 bases at V and 4 bases at J, with 15 bases between. There are 16 residues in the CDR3. In germline, CDR1 is LGHNA, CDR2 YNFKEQ. CDR3 nucleotides: TGTGCCAGCAGCCAAGATATCCCCGTCGGTTCCTATGGCTACACCTTC. This gives the protein CASSQDIPVGSYGYTF.

V gene TRBV6-1 combines with J gene TRBJ1-6, with 7 bases identical to TRBD1. This CDR3 is built from 18 residues. The germline V gene encodes CDR1 MNHNS and CDR2 SASEGT. The V gene end was trimmed by 4 bases and the J gene end by 6 bases; junction bases not matched to a gene: 15. For the CDR3, the DNA is TGTGCCAGCAGTGGATCCTCAAATCACAGGGGAGGTAATTCACCCCTCCACTTT. Its protein product is CASSGSSNHRGGNSPLHF.

This chain connects TRBV18 to TRBJ2-5; 7 bases are a match to TRBD1. V lost 4 bases, J lost 3 bases, and 5 bases stayed unmatched. The CDR3 consists of 14 residues. Germline CDR1 reads KGHSH; CDR2 reads LQKENI. The CDR3 DNA follows: TGTGCCAGCTCACTTGGGACAGTAGAAGAGACCCAGTACTTC. It encodes CASSLGTVEETQYF.

The V and J genes are TRBV7-2 and TRBJ2-5, with 10 bases aligning to TRBD1. Per germline, CDR1 SGHTA and CDR2 FQGNSA. Unmatched junction bases numbered 4, after V lost 1 base and J lost 5 bases. The CDR3 runs to 15 residues. The CDR3 bases are TGTGCCAGCAGCTTAGTTGCGGGACAGGGGGAGACCCAGTACTTC. Protein sequence: CASSLVAGQGETQYF.

The chain couples TRBV9 to TRBJ1-2; D is perhaps TRBD1 (6 bases). This CDR3 is 16 amino acids long. With 3 bases removed from V and 8 bases from J, the gap between germline ends came to 23 bases. The V gene's germline CDR1 is SGDLS and CDR2 YYNGEE. The CDR3 reads CASSAQGQPLGVGYTF. Written as DNA, the CDR3 is TGTGCCAGCAGCGCTCAAGGACAGCCCCTTGGGGTGGGCTACACCTTC.

V is TRBV18 and J is TRBJ1-2; D call uncertain. Trimming cost V 3 bases and J 8 bases, with 10 bases left between them. The CDR3 loop spans 12 amino acids. Germline CDR1 KGHSH, CDR2 LQKENI. The CDR3 protein is CASSPQVEGYTF. CDR3 DNA: TGTGCCAGCTCACCTCAAGTGGAGGGCTACACCTTC.

This clone was detected a few times. This sequence joins TRBV6-5 and TRBJ1-6; possibly TRBD1 for D (6 bases). This CDR3 spans 15 amino acids. Deletions cut 5 bases from V and 2 bases from J, with 10 bases between. CDR1 is MNHEY, CDR2 SVGAGI, per germline. CDR3 residues: CASSPGQTYNSPLHF. CDR3 DNA: TGTGCCAGCAGTCCCGGACAGACCTATAATTCACCCCTCCACTTT.

The chain joins TRBV6-6 to TRBJ1-5; tentative D call: TRBD1 (6 bases). Trimming removed 4 bases at V and 7 bases at J, with 8 bases between. CDR1 MNHNY and CDR2 SVGAGI come from the germline V gene (reference sequence). The CDR3 is 12 amino acids. The CDR3 spells CASSSGDQPQHF. For the CDR3, the DNA is TGTGCCAGCAGTTCAGGGGACCAGCCCCAGCATTTT.

V is TRBV30 and J is TRBJ1-2; D may be TRBD1 (5 bases). The ends were cut back, 0 bases at V and 6 bases at J, with 14 bases in the middle. Germline-derived CDR1 and CDR2 are GTSNPN and SVGIG (reference sequence). This CDR3 comprises 14 residues. CDR3 sequence reads: CAWSVNGARDGYTF. The CDR3 DNA reads as TGTGCCTGGAGTGTCAATGGGGCCAGGGATGGCTACACCTTC.

The rearrangement links TRBV19 to TRBJ1-3, with 8 bases aligning to TRBD1. This CDR3 has 15 residues. Germline assignment: CDR1 LNHDA and CDR2 SQIVND (reference sequence). Trimming took 4 bases from V and 1 from J; bases not matched to a gene: 3. DNA of the CDR3: TGTGCCAGTAGTAAGGACAGGGCGTCTGGAAACACCATATATTTT. Its protein is CASSKDRASGNTIYF.

The chain joins TRBV10-3 to TRBJ1-6; D unclear. Germline V gene sequence: CDR1 ENHRY, CDR2 SYGVKD. The V end lost 5 bases, the J end lost 9 bases, and 8 bases lay between the germline ends. The CDR3 has 12 residues. CDR3 loop: CAISNLASPLHF. In nucleotides, the CDR3 is TGTGCCATCAGTAATTTGGCTTCACCCCTCCACTTT.

This clone was observed once. The gene calls are TRBV9 and TRBJ2-5; TRBD1 is a possible D gene (6 bases). V dropped 4 bases and J dropped 5 bases, with 15 bases sitting between them. The CDR3 contains 14 residues. Looked up from germline, CDR1 is SGDLS and CDR2 is YYNGEE. The CDR3 loop is CASSTNQGSETQYF. The CDR3 region has the DNA TGTGCCAGCAGCACCAACCAGGGGTCGGAGACCCAGTACTTC.

The chain uses TRBV6-8 and TRBJ1-1; D gene unclear. Germline V gives CDR1 MNHGY, CDR2 SAAAGT. The CDR3 is 14 residues long. Trimming removed 0 bases from V and 8 bases from J, with 13 bases in between. The CDR3 loop is CASSYSAGASEAFF. The CDR3 DNA reads TGTGCCAGCAGTTACTCTGCGGGTGCCTCGGAAGCTTTCTTT.

The gene calls are TRBV11-2 and TRBJ1-4; 7 nucleotides align to TRBD1. The CDR3 runs 17 residues. V was pared by 2 bases and J by 0 bases, with 6 bases of the junction left unmatched. CDR1 SGHAT and CDR2 FQNNGV come from the germline V gene. In nucleotides, the CDR3 is TGTGCCAGCAGCTTACAGGGGGGACCTGCAACTAATGAAAAACTGTTTTTT. It translates to CASSLQGGPATNEKLFF.

V gene TRBV7-6 combines with J gene TRBJ1-1; D perhaps matches TRBD1 (5 bases). The ends were cut back, 5 bases at V and 3 bases at J, with 22 bases in the middle. CDR3 size: 17 residues. The germline V gene has CDR1 SGHVS and CDR2 FNYEAQ. CDR3 sequence reads: CASSPTRQFWLDTEAFF. The CDR3 DNA follows: TGTGCCAGCAGCCCAACCCGACAGTTTTGGTTGGACACTGAAGCTTTCTTT.

This chain links TRBV19 with TRBJ1-1; 10 nucleotides match TRBD1. The CDR3 spans 15 residues. CDR1 is LNHDA, CDR2 SQIVND, per germline (reference sequence). J was trimmed by 0 bases and V by 7 bases; bases with no gene match: 5. The CDR3 DNA sequence: TGTGCCAGTAAGCGGGACAGGGGACTGAACACTGAAGCTTTCTTT. This codes for CASKRDRGLNTEAFF.